This TCR beta chain emerged from a study of blood T cells in healthy people across ages. Overall study: The capture of about one barcoded beta molecule per two T cells was achieved by template switching.

The germline V gene encodes CDR1 MNHEY and CDR2 SVGEGT. This CDR3 contains 12 residues. V lost 10 bases to trimming and J lost 5 bases; unmatched junction nucleotides: 6. With a J-beta primer mix and a sample-barcoded 5' primer, a second PCR ran 7 to 11 cycles. TCRdb itself ran the 5' RACE reads through MiXCR, one entry per CDR3 protein. The table has 700,000 to 950,000 distinct CDR3 sequences, 58% seen once. This sequence was found in a man aged 25 to 45 in good health. The chain carries TRBV6-2 or TRBV6-3 and TRBJ2-3; TRBD1 matches 7 bases. Input material: blood. The CDR3 nucleotides read TGTGCCACAAACAGGGGTATAGATACGCAGTATTTT. Protein: CATNRGIDTQYF.